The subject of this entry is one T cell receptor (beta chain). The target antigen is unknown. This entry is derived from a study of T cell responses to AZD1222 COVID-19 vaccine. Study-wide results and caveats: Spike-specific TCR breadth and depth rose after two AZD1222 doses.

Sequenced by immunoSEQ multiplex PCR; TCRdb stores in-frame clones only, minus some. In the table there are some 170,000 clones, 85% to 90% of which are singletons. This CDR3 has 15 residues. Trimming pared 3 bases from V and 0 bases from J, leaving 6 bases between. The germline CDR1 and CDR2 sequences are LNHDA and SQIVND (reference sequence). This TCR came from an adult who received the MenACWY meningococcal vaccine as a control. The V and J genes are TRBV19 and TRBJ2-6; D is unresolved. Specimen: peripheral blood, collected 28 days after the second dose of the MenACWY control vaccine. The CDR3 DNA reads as TGTGCCAGTAGTATCGGCAACTCTGGGGCCAACGTCCTGACTTTC. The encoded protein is CASSIGNSGANVLTF.